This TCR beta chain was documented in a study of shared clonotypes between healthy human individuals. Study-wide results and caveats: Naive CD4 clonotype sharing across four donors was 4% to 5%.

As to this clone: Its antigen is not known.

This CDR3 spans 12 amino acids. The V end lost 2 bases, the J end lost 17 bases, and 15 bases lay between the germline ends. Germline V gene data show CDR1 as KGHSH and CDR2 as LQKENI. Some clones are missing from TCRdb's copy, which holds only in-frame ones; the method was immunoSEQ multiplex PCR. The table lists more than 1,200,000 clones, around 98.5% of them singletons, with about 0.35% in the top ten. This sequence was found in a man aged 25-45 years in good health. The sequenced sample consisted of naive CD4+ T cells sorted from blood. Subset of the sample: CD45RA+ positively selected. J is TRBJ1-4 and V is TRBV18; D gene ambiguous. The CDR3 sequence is CASSPFGRALFF. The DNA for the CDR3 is TGTGCCAGCTCACCATTCGGGAGAGCCCTATTTTTT.